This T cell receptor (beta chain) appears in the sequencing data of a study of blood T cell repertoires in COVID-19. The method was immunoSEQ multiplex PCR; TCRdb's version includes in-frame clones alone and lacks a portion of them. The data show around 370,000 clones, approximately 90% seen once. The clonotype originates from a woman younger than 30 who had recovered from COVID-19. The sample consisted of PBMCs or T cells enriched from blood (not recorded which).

CDR3 loop: CASSQMRENEKLFF. CDR3 nucleotide sequence: TGTGCCAGCAGCCAAATGCGAGAGAATGAAAAACTGTTTTTT. This sequence joins TRBV3-1 (or the pseudogene TRBV3-2) and TRBJ1-4, with unresolved D. The V end lost 2 bases, the J end lost 5 bases, and 9 bases lay between the germline ends. CDR3 size: 14 residues. Germline assignment: CDR1 LGHDT and CDR2 YNNKEL (reference sequence).